Described below is a single T cell receptor (beta chain) sequence and its context. Its antigen is still unknown. It was CD45RO-negative cells, positively selected for CCR7, that made up naive CD8 cells, with terminally differentiated effector memory CD45RA+ cells excluded. At the deep level, the assay was run. Sequencing used immunoSEQ multiplex PCR; TCRdb keeps in-frame clones, though not all of them. In the table there are over 2 million clones, about 95% of which are singletons. The V end was cut by 2 bases, the J end by 3 bases, with 11 bases between. Germline values: CDR1 MNHNS, CDR2 SASEGT. The CDR3 covers 14 residues. This specimen belongs to a study of shared clonotypes between healthy human individuals. General study points: Clonotype sharing across a few donors was observed for 5% to 6.5% of naive CD4 clonotypes. Generation probabilities were higher for clonotypes shared across all four sorted-subset donors than for unshared ones. Estimated richness was generally greater in naive than memory subsets.

The sequencing input was naive CD8+ T cells sorted from blood. The chain carries TRBV6-1 and TRBJ2-7; possible D gene TRBD1, 5 bases. This sequence was found in a man younger than 35 in good health. The CDR3 region is CASSEPAGNYEQYF. The CDR3 DNA sequence: TGTGCCAGCAGTGAACCGGCAGGGAACTACGAGCAGTACTTC.